This T cell receptor (beta chain) originates from a study of T-cell memory formation after mild COVID-19. Looking at the study overall: Among the donors, TCR clusters were largely specific to each donor.

Points from the study as a whole: Pre-infection memory showed some responding clones, and this suggested that cross-reactive memory joined. The main location of contracting CD4+ clones was CM and EM, and that of contracting CD8+ clones was EMRA.

The ends were cut back, 4 bases at V and 9 bases at J, with 13 bases in the middle. The germline V gene has CDR1 SGHTA and CDR2 FQGNSA. The CDR3 extends over 13 amino acids. This clonotype was seen only a few times. The antigen remains unidentified. TCR alpha and TCR beta cDNA libraries carrying sample barcodes and UMIs were produced by 5'RACE using constant-segment primers. TCRdb reanalysed the 5' RACE reads using MiXCR and keeps one entry per CDR3 protein. Of tens of thousands of distinct CDR3 sequences in the sample, about 15% were seen once. This TCR was sampled from an adult woman who had mild COVID-19 (a few samples of this study predate the infection). Cell type and time point are not known. The sequenced material came from PBMCs or a T cell subset sorted from them (not recorded which). The rearrangement joins TRBV7-2 to TRBJ2-1; no firm D call. Here the CDR3 DNA reads TGTGCCAGCAGCTCCGTTCCGGGTACTGAGCAGTTCTTC. It is translated as CASSSVPGTEQFF.